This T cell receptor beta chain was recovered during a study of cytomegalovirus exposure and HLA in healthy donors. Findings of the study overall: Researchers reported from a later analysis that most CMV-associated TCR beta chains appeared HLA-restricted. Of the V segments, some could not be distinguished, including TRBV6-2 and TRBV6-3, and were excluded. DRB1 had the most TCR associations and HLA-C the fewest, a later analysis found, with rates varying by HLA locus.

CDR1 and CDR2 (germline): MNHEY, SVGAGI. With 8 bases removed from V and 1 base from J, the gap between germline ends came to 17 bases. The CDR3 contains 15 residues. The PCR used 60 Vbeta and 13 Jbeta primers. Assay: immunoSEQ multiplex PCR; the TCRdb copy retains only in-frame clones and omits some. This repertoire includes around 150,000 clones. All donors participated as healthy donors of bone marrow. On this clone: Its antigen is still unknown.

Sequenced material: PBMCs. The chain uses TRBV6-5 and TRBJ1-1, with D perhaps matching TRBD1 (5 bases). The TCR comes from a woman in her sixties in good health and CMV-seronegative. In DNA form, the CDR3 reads TGTGCCAGCGGGGGGGTACGAGTCCCGAACACTGAAGCTTTCTTT. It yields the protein CASGGVRVPNTEAFF.